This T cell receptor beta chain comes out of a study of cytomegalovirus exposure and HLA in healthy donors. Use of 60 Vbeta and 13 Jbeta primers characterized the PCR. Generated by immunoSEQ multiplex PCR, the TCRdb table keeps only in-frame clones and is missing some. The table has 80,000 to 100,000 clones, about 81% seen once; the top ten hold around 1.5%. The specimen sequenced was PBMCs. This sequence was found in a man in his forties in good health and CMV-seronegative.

DNA for the CDR3: TGCAGTTCGACAGGGAATGAGCAGTTCTTC. Translating it yields CSSTGNEQFF. The chain joins TRBV20-1 to TRBJ2-1; TRBD1 aligns across 7 bases. This CDR3 is 10 amino acids long. The ends lost 8 bases at V and 7 bases at J; junction bases unmatched: 2. Germline lookup yields CDR1 DFQATT and CDR2 SNEGSKA (reference sequence).